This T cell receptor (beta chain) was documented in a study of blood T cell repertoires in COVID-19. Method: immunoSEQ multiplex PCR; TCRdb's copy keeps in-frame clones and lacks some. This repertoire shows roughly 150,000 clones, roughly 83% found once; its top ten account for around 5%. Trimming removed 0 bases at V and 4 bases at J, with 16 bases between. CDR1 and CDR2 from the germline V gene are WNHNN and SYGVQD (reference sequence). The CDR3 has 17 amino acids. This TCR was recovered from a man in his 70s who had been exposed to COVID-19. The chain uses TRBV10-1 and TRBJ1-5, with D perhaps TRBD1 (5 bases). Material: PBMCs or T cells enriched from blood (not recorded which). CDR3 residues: CASSESRVTAINQPQHF. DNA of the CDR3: TGCGCCAGCAGTGAGTCGAGAGTGACAGCCATTAATCAGCCCCAGCATTTT.